This TCR beta chain derives from a study of CD8 T cells in ankylosing spondylitis. General study points: According to the report, clones linked to the disease were significantly enriched in matched synovial fluid samples taken from ankylosing spondylitis patients. In ankylosing spondylitis blood, a motif of 7 to 9 highly homologous TCR beta variants appeared characteristic.

Worth noting for this clonotype: As yet, its antigen is unknown.

Per germline, CDR1 MNHNS and CDR2 SASEGT. The CDR3 is 13 residues long. V lost 3 bases, J lost 5 bases, and 8 bases lay in between. Using its own MiXCR run on the 5' RACE reads, TCRdb lists one record per CDR3 protein. The sample lists 500,000 to 550,000 distinct CDR3 sequences; roughly 13% were seen once. The chain joins TRBV6-1 to TRBJ1-5, with no clear D. The source is a male donor with ankylosing spondylitis. Sequenced material: blood, either unsorted or a sorted T cell fraction (not recorded which). The CDR3 spells CASSDGMYQPQHF. The DNA for the CDR3 is TGTGCCAGCAGTGACGGGATGTATCAGCCCCAGCATTTT.